This T cell receptor beta chain was identified during a study of T-cell memory formation after mild COVID-19. Each CDR3 protein gets one entry after TCRdb re-called the 5' RACE reads with MiXCR. This table has about 180,000 distinct CDR3 sequences, less than 20% appearing once. The germline V and J ends were trimmed by 1 base and 5 bases, with 4 bases remaining between them. This CDR3 is 12 amino acids long. From germline, CDR1 is MNHEY and CDR2 SVGEGT. The sequence came from a man aged 18 to 29 who had mild COVID-19 (a few samples of this study predate the infection). Cell type and time point are not known. Sequenced: PBMCs or a T cell subset sorted from them (not recorded which). V and J are TRBV6-2 or TRBV6-3 and TRBJ2-3; no clear D gene. CDR3 residues: CASSYWQDTQYF. In nucleotides, the CDR3 is TGTGCCAGCAGTTACTGGCAAGATACGCAGTATTTT.